The 5 T cell receptor beta chains presented below share a single source sample, sequenced in a study of blood T cell repertoires in COVID-19. The table came from immunoSEQ multiplex PCR; TCRdb's copy has only in-frame clones and leaves some out. Of about 240,000 clones listed, around 90% are singletons. Specimen: peripheral blood. Receptors originate from a man aged 25-45 years with COVID-19, enrolled during active disease.

The rearrangement links TRBV3-1 (or the pseudogene TRBV3-2) to TRBJ1-2; 10 bases are shared with TRBD1. J was trimmed by 2 bases and V by 0 bases; bases with no gene match: 3. Germline V CDR1 and CDR2: LGHDT, YNNKEL (reference sequence). The CDR3 runs to 16 residues. Here the CDR3 DNA reads TGTGCCAGCAGCCAAGATATGGGACAGGGGAACTATGGCTACACCTTC. It translates to CASSQDMGQGNYGYTF.

This chain connects TRBV7-2 to TRBJ2-7; no clear D. The V end lost 5 bases, the J end lost 6 bases, and 11 bases lay between the germline ends. The CDR3 covers 12 residues. CDR1 and CDR2 (germline): SGHTA, FQGNSA. The CDR3 DNA follows: TGTGCCAGCAGCCTCGTCCTACTCGAGCAGTACTTC. It is translated as CASSLVLLEQYF.

CDR3 sequence (DNA): TGTGCCAGCTCACCACTTCGTGGAGGAGATAATTCACCCCTCCACTTT. Translation: CASSPLRGGDNSPLHF. The V gene is TRBV18, the J gene TRBJ1-6; D is undetermined. The germline V gene has CDR1 KGHSH and CDR2 LQKENI. Trimming took off 1 base at V and 5 bases at J, with 12 bases between the two ends. The CDR3 runs to 16 residues.

The chain has TRBV12-3 or TRBV12-4 and TRBJ1-2; D not resolved. V lost 3 bases and J 7 bases, leaving 9 bases between the germline ends. This CDR3 is 12 amino acids long. CDR3 region: CASSFTRVGYTF. The CDR3 DNA follows: TGTGCCAGCAGTTTCACCCGGGTTGGCTACACCTTC.

The V gene is TRBV3-1 (or the pseudogene TRBV3-2), the J gene TRBJ1-1; maybe TRBD1 (6 bases). Germline assignment: CDR1 LGHDT and CDR2 YNNKEL (reference sequence). The CDR3 covers 15 residues. The V end lost 0 bases, the J end lost 2 bases, and 10 bases lay between the germline ends. The CDR3 coding sequence is TGTGCCAGCAGCCAAGAGGTGACAGGTAACACTGAAGCTTTCTTT. Protein product: CASSQEVTGNTEAFF.